The clone carrying this T cell receptor (beta chain) appeared once. These data belong to a study of blood T cell repertoires in COVID-19. CDR1 is SGHRS, CDR2 YFSETQ, per germline. Deletions cut 6 bases from V and 0 bases from J, with 9 bases between. The CDR3 totals 13 residues. The method was immunoSEQ multiplex PCR; TCRdb's version includes in-frame clones alone and lacks a portion of them. The profile shows 200,000 or so clones, around 85% of them singletons. This clonotype originated in a human donor in a cohort sampled during active COVID-19. The gene calls are TRBV5-1 and TRBJ1-1; D gene unclear. The sample consisted of peripheral blood. DNA of the CDR3: TGCGCCAGCACCACATCCATGAACACTGAAGCTTTCTTT. This gives the protein CASTTSMNTEAFF.